The 9 T cell receptor beta chains presented below share a single source sample, sequenced in a study of T cell responses to AZD1222 COVID-19 vaccine. Libraries were prepared by immunoSEQ multiplex PCR; TCRdb keeps only in-frame clonotypes and omits some of them. The sample yields roughly 130,000 clones, 80% to 90% seen once. This sample comprised peripheral blood, obtained on day 0 of AZD1222 vaccination. The receptors were gathered from an adult in good health.

The chain carries TRBV5-1 and TRBJ1-2; D possibly corresponds to TRBD1 (5 bases). The V gene's germline CDR1 is SGHRS and CDR2 YFSETQ. CDR3 size: 16 residues. V was shortened by 5 bases and J by 0 bases, with 17 bases between the two germline ends. The CDR3 DNA follows: TGCGCCAGCAGGAACCCGGGGACGGAGGCTAACTATGGCTACACCTTC. This sequence encodes CASRNPGTEANYGYTF. The entire variable domain, with the rest obtained from reference TRBV5-1 and TRBJ1-2, is as follows: KAGVTQTPRYLIKTRGQQVTLSCSPISGHRSVSWYQQTPGQGLQFLFEYFSETQRNKGNFPGRFSGRQFSNSRSEMNVSTLELGDSALYLCASRNPGTEANYGYTFGSGTRLTVV.

The rearrangement links TRBV6-4 to TRBJ2-1, with TRBD2 matching over 8 bases. The V gene end was trimmed by 6 bases and the J gene end by 4 bases; junction bases not matched to a gene: 5. Germline assignment: CDR1 MRHNA and CDR2 SNTAGT. The CDR3 totals 14 residues. CDR3: CASSFGGAYNEQFF. For the CDR3, the DNA is TGTGCCAGCAGCTTCGGGGGGGCATACAATGAGCAGTTCTTC.

The CDR3 here is CASSLQGNTEAFF. The DNA of the CDR3 is TGTGCCAGCAGCCTACAGGGGAACACTGAAGCTTTCTTT. This chain links TRBV14 with TRBJ1-1, with D perhaps TRBD1 (6 bases). Germline CDR1 and CDR2: SGHDN and FVKESK. V was clipped by 4 bases and J by 1 base, with 7 bases between them. The CDR3 has 13 amino acids.

The chain is built from TRBV6-2 or TRBV6-3 and TRBJ1-5; the D gene is possibly TRBD1 (5 bases). V gave up 6 bases and J gave up 5 bases, with 23 bases separating them. The CDR3 is 17 residues long. Germline V CDR1 and CDR2: MNHEY, SVGEGT. CDR3 amino acids: CASSNGPSQSGYQPQHF. The DNA of the CDR3 is TGTGCCAGCAGCAACGGGCCTTCTCAATCAGGGTATCAGCCCCAGCATTTT.

The CDR3 coding sequence is TGCGCCAGCAGCCCGACGGCCCAAGAGACCCAGTACTTC. This translates into CASSPTAQETQYF. V gene TRBV5-1 combines with J gene TRBJ2-5, with unresolved D. Germline V gives CDR1 SGHRS, CDR2 YFSETQ. V shed 4 bases and J shed 1 base, with 8 bases lying between them. The CDR3 length is 13 residues. Supplemented by reference TRBV5-1 and TRBJ2-5, the full variable domain reads KAGVTQTPRYLIKTRGQQVTLSCSPISGHRSVSWYQQTPGQGLQFLFEYFSETQRNKGNFPGRFSGRQFSNSRSEMNVSTLELGDSALYLCASSPTAQETQYFGPGTRLLVL.

The CDR3 protein is CASSHGYGTRRETGELFF. CDR3 bases: TGTGCCAGCAGCCATGGCTACGGGACTAGAAGAGAGACCGGGGAGCTGTTTTTT. V is TRBV7-9 and J is TRBJ2-2, with 8 positions matching TRBD2. The CDR3 has 18 amino acids. Germline CDR1 and CDR2: SEHNR and FQNEAQ (reference sequence). With V trimmed by 5 bases and J by 5 bases, 16 bases remained unmatched. The full variable domain, completed using reference TRBV7-9 and TRBJ2-2, is DTGVSQNPRHKITKRGQNVTFRCDPISEHNRLYWYRQTLGQGPEFLTYFQNEAQLEKSRLLSDRFSAERPKGSFSTLEIQRTEQGDSAMYLCASSHGYGTRRETGELFFGEGSRLTVL.

CDR3 bases: TGTGCCAGCAGCGTACAGGGGTTCATCGGGGAGCTGTTTTTT. Protein: CASSVQGFIGELFF. The V call is TRBV5-5, the J call TRBJ2-2, with 7 bases that match TRBD1. With V trimmed by 4 bases and J by 7 bases, 7 bases remained unmatched. The CDR3 consists of 14 residues. CDR1 is SGHKS and CDR2 is YYEKEE in the germline V gene (reference sequence). Drawing the rest from reference TRBV5-5 and TRBJ2-2, the complete variable domain is DAGVTQSPTHLIKTRGQQVTLRCSPISGHKSVSWYQQVLGQGPQFIFQYYEKEERGRGNFPDRFSARQFPNYSSELNVNALLLGDSALYLCASSVQGFIGELFFGEGSRLTVL.

J is TRBJ2-2 and V is TRBV24-1; D is perhaps TRBD2 (6 bases). The V and J ends lost 1 base and 0 bases respectively, with 11 bases between them. The V gene's germline CDR1 is KGHDR and CDR2 SFDVKD. The CDR3 extends over 17 amino acids. Here the CDR3 DNA reads TGTGCCACCAGTGATTTCGGGCGGGGCCCGAACACCGGGGAGCTGTTTTTT. Translating gives CATSDFGRGPNTGELFF.

The genes are TRBV6-6 and TRBJ1-2; 8 bases are a match to TRBD1. There are 14 residues in the CDR3. Germline V gives CDR1 MNHNY, CDR2 SVGAGI (reference sequence). V shed 7 bases and J 0 bases; nucleotides not matched to a gene: 4. CDR3 sequence reads: CASTLTGANYGYTF. The CDR3 region has the DNA TGTGCCAGCACATTGACAGGGGCTAACTATGGCTACACCTTC.